A selection of T cell receptor beta chains follows, all from one sample in a study of breast tumors, draining lymph nodes, adjacent tissues. A single record per CDR3 protein comes from TCRdb applying MiXCR to the multiplex PCR reads. The sample has around 50,000 distinct CDR3 sequences, about 23% seen once. The sequenced sample consisted of breast tumor tissue. Receptor source: a female donor with breast cancer. Some clones in this sample may be carry-over from other donors' samples. Both conserved end residues are part of each CDR3. A D gene is named only where the DNA matches it firmly. For some rows the clone size is stated as once, few or many, or as a class when expanded; others skip it.

many	-	TRBV2	TRBJ2-7	CASSATHFEQYF	TGTGCCAGCAGTGCGACCCACTTCGAGCAGTACTTC
many	TRBD2	TRBV6-1	TRBJ2-7	CASPSGGRELSGRPRTPYEQYF	TGTGCCAGCCCCTCAGGAGGCAGGGAGCTTAGCGGGAGGCCCCGCACACCCTACGAGCAGTACTTC
medium-sized	TRBD2	TRBV6-5	TRBJ2-1	CASSKTSGGAFEQFF	TGTGCCAGCAGTAAGACTAGCGGGGGGGCCTTTGAGCAGTTCTTC
many	TRBD1	TRBV15	TRBJ2-3	CATSGVQTGGWTDTQYF	TGTGCCACCAGCGGGGTACAGACAGGGGGCTGGACAGATACGCAGTATTTT
few	TRBD2	TRBV27	TRBJ2-3	CASSLAGGVDTQYF	TGTGCCAGCAGCCTAGCGGGGGGGGTGGATACGCAGTATTTT
-	TRBD1	TRBV19	TRBJ1-1	CASSLGTGDMNTEAFF	TGTGCCAGTAGTCTCGGGACAGGGGACATGAACACTGAAGCTTTCTTT
many	-	TRBV25-1	TRBJ1-2	CASSRGVYGYTF	TGTGCCAGCAGTCGGGGAGTCTATGGCTACACCTTC
many	-	TRBV15	TRBJ1-2	CATSRDVARGFENGYTF	TGTGCCACCAGCAGAGATGTAGCCAGGGGATTTGAAAATGGCTACACCTTC
many	-	TRBV7-8	TRBJ1-2	CASSFGYTF	TGTGCCAGCAGCTTTGGCTACACCTTC
many	TRBD1	TRBV5-1	TRBJ2-3	CASSRDRVTDTQYF	TGCGCCAGCAGTCGGGACAGGGTGACAGATACGCAGTATTTT
many	-	TRBV2	TRBJ2-7	CASAGSQIYEQYF	TGTGCCAGCGCGGGGTCCCAAATTTACGAGCAGTACTTC
many	-	TRBV9	TRBJ2-7	CASSTDTAYEQYF	TGTGCCAGCAGCACCGACACGGCCTACGAGCAGTACTTC
many	TRBD1	TRBV3-1	TRBJ1-6	CASSQVAGGSNSPLHF	TGTGCCAGCAGCCAAGTTGCAGGGGGGTCAAATTCACCCCTCCACTTT
many	-	TRBV20-1	TRBJ1-6	CSARSGGQPSPLHF	TGCAGTGCTAGAAGTGGAGGGCAGCCGTCACCCCTCCACTTT
-	TRBD1	TRBV7-3	TRBJ2-3	CASSLFGTGTDTQYF	TGTGCCAGCAGCTTATTCGGGACAGGCACAGATACGCAGTATTTT
many	TRBD2	TRBV7-6	TRBJ2-7	CASSPAVGLAFYEQYF	TGTGCCAGCAGCCCAGCGGTGGGACTAGCGTTCTACGAGCAGTACTTC
many	-	TRBV3-1	TRBJ2-2	CASSQFFTGNTGELFF	TGTGCCAGCAGCCAATTTTTTACAGGGAACACCGGGGAGCTGTTTTTT
-	-	TRBV6-2/TRBV6-3	TRBJ2-1	CASSYLRRDNEQFF	TGTGCCAGCAGTTACCTGCGGAGGGACAATGAGCAGTTCTTC
-	-	TRBV5-1	TRBJ2-7	CASGWTDGSYEQYF	TGCGCCAGCGGTTGGACAGACGGATCCTACGAGCAGTACTTC
many	-	TRBV30	TRBJ2-7	CAWTKAGLAYEQYF	TGTGCCTGGACCAAGGCAGGACTGGCTTACGAGCAGTACTTC
few	-	TRBV5-4	TRBJ2-1	CASSPPSNVHNEQFF	TGTGCCAGCAGCCCCCCCAGTAACGTCCACAATGAGCAGTTCTTC
many	TRBD2	TRBV20-1	TRBJ2-2	CSARDFGTSGPQGTGELFF	TGCAGTGCTAGAGATTTCGGGACTAGCGGCCCACAAGGCACCGGGGAGCTGTTTTTT
-	TRBD2	TRBV11-2	TRBJ2-7	CASSATSGSCWEQCF	TGTGCCAGCAGCGCAACTAGCGGGAGCTGTTGGGAGCAGTGCTTC
-	-	TRBV7-1	TRBJ2-3	CASSSHEGRGDTQYF	TGTGCCAGCAGCTCGCACGAGGGCAGGGGAGATACGCAGTATTTT
many	TRBD1	TRBV7-3	TRBJ2-3	CASSPQGARTDTQYF	TGTGCCAGCAGCCCCCAGGGGGCCCGCACAGATACGCAGTATTTT
many	-	TRBV5-8	TRBJ1-5	CASSRREHSNQPQHF	TGTGCCAGCAGCCGCCGGGAACATAGCAATCAGCCCCAGCATTTT
-	-	TRBV14	TRBJ1-1	CASSPVGYTEAFF	TGTGCCAGCAGCCCAGTTGGGTACACTGAAGCTTTCTTT
many	-	TRBV12-3/TRBV12-4	TRBJ1-6	CASSLRMANSPLHF	TGTGCCAGCAGTTTACGTATGGCTAATTCACCCCTCCACTTT
-	TRBD1	TRBV20-1	TRBJ1-5	CSARSGDSIQETQHF	TGCAGTGCTAGAAGCGGGGACAGCATCCAAGAGACCCAGCATTTT
many	TRBD1	TRBV30	TRBJ1-2	CAWGTGNYGYTF	TGTGCCTGGGGGACAGGCAACTATGGCTACACCTTC
few	TRBD2	TRBV20-1	TRBJ2-5	CSARDHATSQTTETQYF	TGCAGTGCTAGAGACCATGCGACTAGCCAAACCACTGAGACCCAGTACTTC
-	TRBD2	TRBV3-1	TRBJ2-2	CASSQGPGLAYGELFF	TGTGCCAGCAGCCAAGGTCCGGGACTAGCTTACGGGGAGCTGTTTTTT
few	-	TRBV18	TRBJ2-2	CASSPQGPGELFF	TGTGCCAGCTCACCACAGGGTCCCGGGGAGCTGTTTTTT
many	TRBD1	TRBV5-8	TRBJ1-5	CATPGQGAIGNQPQHF	TGTGCCACCCCGGGACAGGGGGCGATTGGCAATCAGCCCCAGCATTTT
many	TRBD1	TRBV27	TRBJ1-2	CASWTGQGGYTF	TGTGCCAGCTGGACAGGTCAGGGAGGCTACACCTTC
few	TRBD1	TRBV18	TRBJ2-5	CASSPPRGRQETQYF	TGTGCCAGCTCACCACCGAGGGGGCGGCAAGAGACCCAGTACTTC
-	-	TRBV11-2	TRBJ2-5	CASTRTSIQETQYF	TGTGCCAGCACTCGAACCTCAATACAAGAGACCCAGTACTTC
many	-	TRBV6-1	TRBJ1-5	CASRDGQTYSNQPQHF	TGTGCCAGCAGGGACGGACAGACATATAGCAATCAGCCCCAGCATTTT
many	-	TRBV20-1	TRBJ2-3	CSASRDTDTQYF	TGCAGTGCTAGCAGGGATACAGATACGCAGTATTTT
many	-	TRBV19	TRBJ1-5	CASSIRGGGNQPQHF	TGTGCCAGTAGTATCCGGGGGGGGGGCAATCAGCCCCAGCATTTT
medium-sized	-	TRBV12-3/TRBV12-4	TRBJ2-7	CASSLNTEQYF	TGTGCCAGCAGTTTAAATACCGAGCAGTACTTC
many	-	TRBV3-1	TRBJ1-6	CASSQVAEVGGLSPLHF	TGTGCCAGCAGCCAAGTAGCGGAGGTGGGGGGGTTGTCACCCCTCCACTTT
few	-	TRBV5-1	TRBJ2-3	CANSLAFYWDLNTDTQYF	TGCGCCAACAGCTTGGCCTTTTATTGGGACTTAAACACAGATACGCAGTATTTT
many	-	TRBV24-1	TRBJ1-2	CATSGGDSAYGYTF	TGTGCCACCAGTGGGGGTGACAGCGCCTATGGCTACACCTTC
-	-	TRBV9	TRBJ2-1	CASSSRGAWEQFF	TGTGCCAGCAGCTCCAGGGGCGCTTGGGAGCAGTTCTTC
many	TRBD2	TRBV20-1	TRBJ2-5	CSARDSTSVKETQYF	TGCAGTGCTAGAGATTCGACTAGCGTTAAAGAGACCCAGTACTTC